A single sample is the source of the 18 T cell receptor beta chains below, sequenced in a study of regulatory T cells in long-lasting Graves disease. Construction of TCR beta libraries relied on iRepertoire HTBI primers and on Arm-PCR targeting CDR3 regions. TCRdb independently ran MiXCR on the multiplex PCR reads; one entry per CDR3 protein. The data hold approximately 350,000 distinct CDR3 sequences, with 16% observed a single time. Time point specified: newly diagnosed GD, antithyroid drugs for less than 3 months. PBMCs were the source of the RNA used for TCR sequencing. These same records also appear under a second study, on T cells in Graves' hyperthyroidism and ophthalmopathy.

Material: peripheral blood mononuclear cells (PBMCs), obtained at new diagnosis, from a patient treated with antithyroid drugs. These receptors came from a young woman with Graves disease.

V and J are TRBV11-2 and TRBJ2-2; D not certain. Trimming took 3 bases from V and 6 from J, leaving 11 bases between them. CDR1 is SGHAT, CDR2 FQNNGV, per germline. The CDR3 extends over 14 amino acids. The chain's CDR3 is CASSLSRWAGELFF. In nucleotides, the CDR3 is TGTGCCAGCAGCTTGTCCCGTTGGGCCGGGGAGCTGTTTTTT.

This clonotype appeared many times. The rearrangement links TRBV2 to TRBJ2-2, with TRBD2 identical over 14 bases. The germline CDR1 and CDR2 sequences are SNHLY and FYNNEI. CDR3 length equals 13 residues. V lost 9 bases to trimming and J lost 7 bases; unmatched junction nucleotides: 1. CDR3 in amino acids: CARGTSGSGELFF. The CDR3 DNA is TGTGCCAGGGGGACTAGCGGGAGCGGGGAGCTGTTTTTT.

In its sample, this clonotype was seen many times. The chain employs TRBV7-2 and TRBJ1-1, with TRBD1 matching over 8 bases. Germline CDR1 SGHTA, CDR2 FQGNSA. Unmatched junction bases numbered 6, after V lost 5 bases and J lost 4 bases. The CDR3 covers 14 residues. CDR3 nucleotides: TGTGCCAGCAGCGAACAGGGGGGGGTCACTGAAGCTTTCTTT. This encodes CASSEQGGVTEAFF.

The table lists this clonotype with many counts. This chain uses TRBV20-1 with TRBJ2-5; the match to TRBD2 covers 7 bases. The CDR3 runs 14 residues. J gave up 4 bases and V 6 bases, and 11 bases lay outside the gene matches. The germline V gene encodes CDR1 DFQATT and CDR2 SNEGSKA (reference sequence). Written as DNA, the CDR3 is TGCAGTGCGGCCAGCGGGGTCTTGGTAGAGACCCAGTACTTC. Translating gives CSAASGVLVETQYF.

This clonotype was found a few times. The rearrangement joins TRBV2 to TRBJ2-2; TRBD2 agrees at 10 bases. Germline V gene sequence: CDR1 SNHLY, CDR2 FYNNEI. With V trimmed by 4 bases and J by 1 base, 0 bases remained unmatched. This CDR3 comprises 15 residues. This chain's CDR3 is CASSGTSGNTGELFF. The CDR3, as DNA: TGTGCCAGCAGTGGGACTAGCGGGAACACCGGGGAGCTGTTTTTT.

The chain links TRBV9 to TRBJ1-1; D gene ambiguous. V was shortened by 7 bases and J by 5 bases, with 15 bases between the two germline ends. Germline CDR1 and CDR2: SGDLS and YYNGEE. CDR3 length: 13 amino acids. This CDR3 is CASATEGSTEAFF. CDR3 nucleotide sequence: TGTGCCAGCGCTACAGAGGGTTCGACTGAAGCTTTCTTT.

Only a few counts were recorded for this clonotype. This chain connects TRBV29-1 to TRBJ2-1; 7 bases align to TRBD2. CDR3 size: 13 residues. The V segment lost 3 bases and the J segment 4 bases; nucleotides outside the gene matches: 3. CDR1 is SQVTM, CDR2 ANQGSEA, per germline. CDR3 region: CSVEGGVYNEQFF. CDR3 DNA sequence: TGCAGCGTTGAGGGGGGGGTATACAATGAGCAGTTCTTC.

In its sample, this clonotype was seen many times. This chain joins TRBV5-1 and TRBJ2-3, with a weak D call TRBD1 (6 bases). V was cut by 4 bases and J by 4 bases, with 16 bases left in between. Per germline, CDR1 SGHRS and CDR2 YFSETQ. This CDR3 is built from 15 residues. The CDR3 DNA is TGCGCCAGCAGCCCTCCAGGGGTTAGCGCAGATACGCAGTATTTT. Translation gives CASSPPGVSADTQYF.

The V and J genes are TRBV6-1 and TRBJ2-2; 10 positions agree with TRBD2. CDR1 is MNHNS, CDR2 SASEGT, per germline. This CDR3 has 21 amino acids. V lost 6 bases to trimming and J lost 7 bases; unmatched junction nucleotides: 26. CDR3 sequence (DNA): TGTGCCAGCAGCCGCCGTCCGGCAGGGTCCTACCTAGCGGGAGACCTCGGGGAGCTGTTTTTT. Protein sequence: CASSRRPAGSYLAGDLGELFF.

As for this clonotype: Given a much more abundant clone one base away, this may be a read error. The chain joins TRBV12-3 or TRBV12-4 to TRBJ2-3; 7 nucleotides agree with TRBD1. This CDR3 is 15 amino acids long. CDR3 DNA: TGTGCCAGCAGTCAAGGGGGCCGGGGCACAGATACGCGGTATTTT. Its translation is CASSQGGRGTDTRYF.

A few counts support this clonotype. This chain joins TRBV24-1 and TRBJ2-7; tentative D call: TRBD2 (6 bases). Germline V gene lookup returns CDR1 KGHDR and CDR2 SFDVKD. The CDR3 spans 14 residues. Trimming left V 3 bases short and J 7 bases short, with 15 bases between. CDR3 in DNA: TGTGCCACCAGTGATGCCGACAGCGGGTTGGAGCAGTACTTC. Residues: CATSDADSGLEQYF.

The chain joins TRBV19 to TRBJ2-7; 13 bases are a match to TRBD2. Germline lookup yields CDR1 LNHDA and CDR2 SQIVND (reference sequence). There are 17 residues in the CDR3. After removal of 5 bases from V and 0 bases from J, the junction contained 7 bases not matched to a gene. CDR3 DNA sequence: TGTGCCAGTAGTCGGACTAGCGGGAGTCCCACCTCCTACGAGCAGTACTTC. It specifies CASSRTSGSPTSYEQYF.

This clonotype was found a few times. The germline gene is not matched at one end of the junction; a read error may be the cause. The gene calls are TRBV6-2 or TRBV6-3 and TRBJ1-3; D is undetermined. The germline gives CDR1 MNHEY, CDR2 SVGEGT. CDR3 length: 16 amino acids. This chain's CDR3 is CASSYSNMGSGNTIYF. CDR3 DNA: TGTGCCAGCAGCTACTCAAACATGGGCTCTGGAAACACCATATATTTT.

The chain employs TRBV7-8 and TRBJ1-1, with a tentative D call TRBD1 (6 bases). CDR3 length equals 16 residues. Germline CDR1 is SGHVS and CDR2 is FQNEAQ. Trimming stripped 6 bases from V and 5 bases from J, with 22 bases between. CDR3 amino acids: CASSPITGRLRTEAFF. The CDR3 nucleotides read TGTGCCAGCAGTCCAATTACAGGGAGGTTGCGGACTGAAGCTTTCTTT.

V and J are TRBV13 and TRBJ2-5; D perhaps matches TRBD2 (7 bases). Trimming removed 5 bases at V and 5 bases at J, with 12 bases between. The CDR3 spans 13 residues. Germline V gene lookup returns CDR1 PRHDT and CDR2 FYEKMQ (reference sequence). The CDR3 sequence: CASSPKGGETQYF. CDR3 DNA: TGTGCCAGCAGCCCAAAGGGGGGGGAGACCCAGTACTTC.

The V gene is TRBV19, the J gene TRBJ2-7, with 9 bases that match TRBD2. J lost 3 bases, V lost 8 bases, and 11 bases had no gene match. This CDR3 region has 15 residues. CDR1 and CDR2 (germline): LNHDA, SQIVND (reference sequence). CDR3 sequence (DNA): TGTGCCAGTTCCGGGACTAGCAAATTAGGCTACGAGCAGTACTTC. It codes for CASSGTSKLGYEQYF.

At least ten counts were recorded for this clonotype. J is TRBJ2-5 and V is TRBV7-8; 8 bases align to TRBD1. This CDR3 is 13 amino acids long. The V gene end was trimmed by 1 base and the J gene end by 5 bases; junction bases not matched to a gene: 0. Germline V gene sequence: CDR1 SGHVS, CDR2 FQNEAQ. The CDR3 coding sequence is TGTGCCAGCAGCTTAGACAGGGGGGAGACCCAGTACTTC. Translated: CASSLDRGETQYF.

This clonotype was detected ten times or more. V usage is TRBV7-2 and J usage is TRBJ1-4, with D possibly being TRBD1 (5 bases). V was shortened by 4 bases and J by 7 bases, with 7 bases between the two germline ends. The germline V gene encodes CDR1 SGHTA and CDR2 FQGNSA. The CDR3 is made up of 12 amino acids. The CDR3 spells CASSSQGEKLFF. For the CDR3, the DNA is TGTGCCAGCAGCTCCCAGGGTGAAAAACTGTTTTTT.